This T cell receptor beta chain came from a study of blood T cell repertoires in COVID-19. Study-level background: Both acute and convalescent COVID-19 samples were obtained from the United States, Italy and Spain. The analysed material was cDNA or gDNA that came from T cells, B-cell-depleted T cells, or PBMCs.

This table comes from immunoSEQ multiplex PCR, and its TCRdb copy is limited to in-frame clones, with some not included. Altogether 400,000 to 550,000 clones are present, 87% being singletons, with the ten largest covering roughly 1.8%. Trimming removed 4 bases at V and 6 bases at J, with 10 bases between. This CDR3 contains 13 residues. This study enrolled people aged about 18 to 95 from approximately 24 US geographic areas. Self-reported history from a screening survey and questionnaire set each donor's cohort. This clone occurred a few times. The sample was PBMCs or T cells enriched from blood (not recorded which). The receptor's source is a woman aged 18-30 years with acute COVID-19. V gene TRBV12-3 or TRBV12-4 combines with J gene TRBJ1-5; no firm D call. The CDR3 region is CASSSLRGQPQHF. CDR3 nucleotide sequence: TGTGCCAGCAGTTCTCTTCGCGGTCAGCCCCAGCATTTT.